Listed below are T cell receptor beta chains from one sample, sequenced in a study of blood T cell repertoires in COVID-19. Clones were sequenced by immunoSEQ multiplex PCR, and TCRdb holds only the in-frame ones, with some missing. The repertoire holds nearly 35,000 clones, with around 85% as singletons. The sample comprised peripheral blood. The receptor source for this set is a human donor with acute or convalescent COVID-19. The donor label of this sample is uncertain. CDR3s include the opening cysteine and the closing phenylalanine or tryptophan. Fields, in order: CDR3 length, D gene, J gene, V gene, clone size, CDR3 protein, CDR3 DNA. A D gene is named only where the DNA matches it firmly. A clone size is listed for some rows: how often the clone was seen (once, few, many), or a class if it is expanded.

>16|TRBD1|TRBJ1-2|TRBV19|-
CASSISWDSSGGGYTF
TGTGCCAGTAGTATTTCTTGGGACAGCTCAGGAGGTGGCTACACCTTC
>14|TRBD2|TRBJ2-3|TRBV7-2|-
CASTASGYTDTQYF
TGTGCCAGCACCGCTAGCGGATACACAGATACGCAGTATTTT
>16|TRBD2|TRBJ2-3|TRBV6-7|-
CASVHKSGGLTDTQYF
TGTGCCAGCGTCCACAAGAGCGGGGGGCTCACAGATACGCAGTATTTT
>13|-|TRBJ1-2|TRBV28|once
CASSRGLNYGYTF
TGTGCCAGCAGCCGAGGGCTTAACTATGGCTACACCTTC
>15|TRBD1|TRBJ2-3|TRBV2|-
CASSRDRGSKDTQYF
TGTGCCAGCAGCAGGGACAGGGGCTCCAAGGATACGCAGTATTTT
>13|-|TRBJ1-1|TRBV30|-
CASHGRGNTEAFF
TGTGCCTCCCACGGGAGAGGGAACACTGAAGCTTTCTTT
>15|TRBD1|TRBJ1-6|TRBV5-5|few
CASSLAGGYNSPLHF
TGTGCCAGCAGCTTGGCAGGGGGATATAATTCACCCCTCCACTTT
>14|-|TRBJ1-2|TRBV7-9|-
CASSPWGANYGYTF
TGTGCCAGCAGCCCCTGGGGGGCTAACTATGGCTACACCTTC
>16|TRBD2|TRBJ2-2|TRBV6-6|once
CASSLLAGGGTGELFF
TGTGCCAGCAGTCTCCTAGCGGGGGGAGGTACCGGGGAGCTGTTTTTT
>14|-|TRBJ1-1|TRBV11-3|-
CASSLPLGDTEAFF
TGTGCCAGCAGCTTACCCCTCGGGGACACTGAAGCTTTCTTT
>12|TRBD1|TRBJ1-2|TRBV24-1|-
CATSDYRGGYTF
TGTGCCACCAGTGATTACAGGGGTGGCTACACCTTC
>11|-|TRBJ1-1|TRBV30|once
CAWRTGGEAFF
TGTGCCTGGAGGACGGGGGGGGAAGCTTTCTTT
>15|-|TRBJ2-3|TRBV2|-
CATTGHQMSTDTQYF
TGTGCCACCACGGGTCACCAGATGAGCACAGATACGCAGTATTTT
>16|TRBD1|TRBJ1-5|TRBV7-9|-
CASSPSRGVSNQPQHF
TGTGCCAGCAGCCCATCCAGGGGGGTCAGCAATCAGCCCCAGCATTTT
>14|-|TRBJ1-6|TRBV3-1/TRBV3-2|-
CASSQGGPNSPLHF
TGTGCCAGCAGCCAAGGGGGCCCTAATTCACCCCTCCACTTT
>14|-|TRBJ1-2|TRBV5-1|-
CASSLDIYNYGYTF
TGCGCCAGCAGCCTGGACATTTATAACTATGGCTACACCTTC
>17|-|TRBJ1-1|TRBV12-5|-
CASGLVQGTMPDTEAFF
TGTGCTAGTGGTTTGGTACAAGGGACAATGCCGGACACTGAAGCTTTCTTT
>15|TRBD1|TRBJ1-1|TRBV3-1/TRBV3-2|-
CASSPRTGGNTEAFF
TGTGCCAGCAGCCCCCGGACAGGGGGGAACACTGAAGCTTTCTTT
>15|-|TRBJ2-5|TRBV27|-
CASSFKTQGQETQYF
TGTGCCAGCAGCTTTAAAACACAGGGCCAAGAGACCCAGTACTTC
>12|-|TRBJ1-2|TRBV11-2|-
CASSFEDRGYTF
TGTGCCAGCAGCTTTGAGGACAGAGGCTACACCTTC
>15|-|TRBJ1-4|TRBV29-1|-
CSVVNDVGGPGKLFF
TGCAGCGTTGTCAATGACGTGGGGGGTCCTGGAAAACTGTTTTTT
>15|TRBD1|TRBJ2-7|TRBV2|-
CASRATGALPYEQYF
TGTGCCAGCAGGGCTACAGGGGCTCTACCTTACGAGCAGTACTTC
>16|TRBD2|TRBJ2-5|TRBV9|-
CASSPGTSGSPETQYF
TGTGCCAGCAGCCCCGGGACTAGCGGGAGCCCAGAGACCCAGTACTTC
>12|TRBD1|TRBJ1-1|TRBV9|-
CASSVDRGEAFF
TGTGCCAGCAGCGTAGACAGGGGTGAAGCTTTCTTT
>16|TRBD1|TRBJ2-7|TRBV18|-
CASSPVSDRATYEQYF
TGTGCCAGCTCACCAGTCTCTGACAGGGCCACCTACGAGCAGTACTTC
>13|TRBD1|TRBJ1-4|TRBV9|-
CASSLRDSEKLFF
TGTGCCAGCAGCTTAAGGGACAGTGAAAAACTGTTTTTT
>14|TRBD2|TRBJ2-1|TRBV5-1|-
CASSLLLAGNEQFF
TGCGCCAGCAGCCTATTACTAGCGGGCAATGAGCAGTTCTTC
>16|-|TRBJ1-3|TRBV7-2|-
CASSAQGQNSGNTIYF
TGTGCCAGCAGCGCCCAAGGACAGAACTCTGGAAACACCATATATTTT
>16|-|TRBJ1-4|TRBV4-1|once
CASSQDFPATNEKLFF
TGCGCCAGCAGCCAAGACTTCCCGGCAACTAATGAAAAACTGTTTTTT
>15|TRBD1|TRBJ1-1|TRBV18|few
CASSPPDRLYAEAFF
TGTGCCAGCTCACCACCGGACAGGCTCTACGCTGAAGCTTTCTTT
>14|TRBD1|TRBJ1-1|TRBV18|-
CASSASGGNTEAFF
TGTGCCAGCTCCGCCTCAGGGGGCAACACTGAAGCTTTCTTT
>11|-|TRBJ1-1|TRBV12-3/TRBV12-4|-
CASNGRGEAFF
TGTGCCAGCAACGGGAGGGGCGAAGCTTTCTTT
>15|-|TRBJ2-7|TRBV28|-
CASSSPHGGTLGEYF
TGTGCCAGCAGTTCACCCCATGGCGGGACTTTGGGGGAGTACTTC
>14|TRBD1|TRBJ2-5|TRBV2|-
CASSEQGGRETQYF
TGTGCCAGCAGTGAACAAGGGGGCCGGGAGACCCAGTACTTC
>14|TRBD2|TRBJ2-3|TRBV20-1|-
CSASKAGGTDTQYF
TGCAGTGCTAGTAAAGCGGGAGGCACAGATACGCAGTATTTT
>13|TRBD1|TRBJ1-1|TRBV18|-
CASSGTDDTEAFF
TGTGCCAGCTCAGGGACAGACGACACTGAAGCTTTCTTT
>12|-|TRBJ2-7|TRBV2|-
CASSGLSYEQYF
TGTGCCAGCAGTGGACTATCCTACGAGCAGTACTTC
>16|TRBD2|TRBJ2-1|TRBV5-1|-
CASSLGGGTSGNEQFF
TGCGCCAGCAGCTTGGGAGGGGGGACTAGCGGGAATGAGCAGTTCTTC
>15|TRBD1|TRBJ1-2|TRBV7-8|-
CASSLGTGNHYGYTF
TGTGCCAGCAGCCTCGGGACAGGGAACCACTATGGCTACACCTTC
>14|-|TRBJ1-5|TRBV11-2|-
CASSPNQGGQPQHF
TGTGCCAGCAGCCCCAACCAGGGCGGTCAGCCCCAGCATTTT
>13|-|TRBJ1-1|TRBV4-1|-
CASTSTGLTEAFF
TGCGCCAGCACTTCGACAGGATTAACTGAAGCTTTCTTT
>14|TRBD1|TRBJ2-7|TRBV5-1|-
CASSFWTGIYEQYF
TGCGCCAGCAGCTTTTGGACAGGGATCTACGAGCAGTACTTC
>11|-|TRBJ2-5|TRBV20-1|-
CVMEGRETQYF
TGCGTAATGGAGGGCCGGGAGACCCAGTACTTC
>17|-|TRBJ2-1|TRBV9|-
CASSVGFVTGGYNEQFF
TGTGCCAGCAGCGTGGGTTTTGTTACCGGGGGTTACAATGAGCAGTTCTTC
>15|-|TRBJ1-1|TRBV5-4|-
CASSLDVNGGTEAFF
TGTGCCAGCAGCCTGGACGTAAATGGAGGAACTGAAGCTTTCTTT
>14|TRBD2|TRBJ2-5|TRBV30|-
CAGSLAGGWETQYF
TGTGCCGGGTCACTAGCGGGAGGTTGGGAGACCCAGTACTTC
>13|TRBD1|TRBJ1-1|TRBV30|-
CAWEGAANTEAFF
TGTGCCTGGGAGGGGGCAGCAAACACTGAAGCTTTCTTT
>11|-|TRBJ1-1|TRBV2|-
CASSTGTEAFF
TGTGCCAGCAGTACGGGAACTGAAGCTTTCTTT